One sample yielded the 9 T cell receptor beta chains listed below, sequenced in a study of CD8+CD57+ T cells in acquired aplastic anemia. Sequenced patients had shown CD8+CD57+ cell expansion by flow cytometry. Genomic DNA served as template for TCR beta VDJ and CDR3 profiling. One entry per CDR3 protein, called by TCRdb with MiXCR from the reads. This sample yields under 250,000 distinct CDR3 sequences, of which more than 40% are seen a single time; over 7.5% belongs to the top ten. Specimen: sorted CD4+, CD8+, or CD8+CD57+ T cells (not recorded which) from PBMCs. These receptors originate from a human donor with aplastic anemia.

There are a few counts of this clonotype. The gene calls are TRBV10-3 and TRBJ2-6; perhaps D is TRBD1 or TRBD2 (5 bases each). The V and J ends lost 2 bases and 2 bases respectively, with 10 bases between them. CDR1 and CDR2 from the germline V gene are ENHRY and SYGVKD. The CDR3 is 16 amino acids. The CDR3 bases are TGTGCCATCAGTGAGACGGGGCTCGCTGGGGCCAACGTCCTGACTTTC. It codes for CAISETGLAGANVLTF.

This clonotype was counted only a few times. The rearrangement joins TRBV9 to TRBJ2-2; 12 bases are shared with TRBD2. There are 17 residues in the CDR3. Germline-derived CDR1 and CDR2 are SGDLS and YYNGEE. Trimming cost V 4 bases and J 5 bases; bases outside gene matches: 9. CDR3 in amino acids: CASSPLTSGRTTGELFF. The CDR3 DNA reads TGTGCCAGCAGCCCGCTTACTAGCGGGAGGACGACCGGGGAGCTGTTTTTT.

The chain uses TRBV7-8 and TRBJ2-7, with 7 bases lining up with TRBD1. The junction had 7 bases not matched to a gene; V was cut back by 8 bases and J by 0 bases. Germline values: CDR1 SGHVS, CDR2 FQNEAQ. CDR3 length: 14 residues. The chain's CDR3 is CASRSGTVSYEQYF. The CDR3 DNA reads TGTGCCAGCCGCTCCGGGACAGTCTCCTACGAGCAGTACTTC.

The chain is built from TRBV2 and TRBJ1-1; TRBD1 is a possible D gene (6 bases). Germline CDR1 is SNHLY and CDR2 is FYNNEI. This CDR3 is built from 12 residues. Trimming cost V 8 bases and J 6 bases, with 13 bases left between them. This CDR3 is CASGTPVAEAFF. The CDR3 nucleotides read TGTGCCAGCGGGACACCTGTCGCTGAAGCTTTCTTT.

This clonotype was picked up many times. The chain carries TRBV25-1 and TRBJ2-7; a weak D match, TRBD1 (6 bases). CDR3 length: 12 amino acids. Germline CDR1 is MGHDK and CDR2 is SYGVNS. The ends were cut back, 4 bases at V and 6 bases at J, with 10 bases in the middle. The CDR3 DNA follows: TGTGCCAGCAGTGGGAACAGGGTCGAGCAGTACTTC. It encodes CASSGNRVEQYF.

CDR3 DNA sequence: TGTGCCAGCAGTGAATCTGGGGTTTCGGGCGAAAAACTGTTTTTT. Protein: CASSESGVSGEKLFF. The genes are TRBV25-1 and TRBJ1-4; D is uncertain. Trimming left V 1 base short and J 8 bases short, with 14 bases between. CDR3 length: 15 residues. Germline assignment: CDR1 MGHDK and CDR2 SYGVNS.

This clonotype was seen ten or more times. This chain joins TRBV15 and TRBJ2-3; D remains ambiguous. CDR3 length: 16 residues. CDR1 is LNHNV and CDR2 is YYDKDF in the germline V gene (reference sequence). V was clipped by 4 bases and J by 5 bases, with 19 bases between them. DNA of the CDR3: TGTGCCACCAGCAAGTCCGCTAGTCGTGCTCAAGATACGCAGTATTTT. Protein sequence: CATSKSASRAQDTQYF.

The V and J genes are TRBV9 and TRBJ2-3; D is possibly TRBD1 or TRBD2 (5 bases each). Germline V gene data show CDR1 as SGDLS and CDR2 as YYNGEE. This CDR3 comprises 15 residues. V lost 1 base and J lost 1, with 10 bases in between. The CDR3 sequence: CASSVRQGGTDTQYF. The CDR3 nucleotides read TGTGCCAGCAGCGTACGCCAGGGAGGCACAGATACGCAGTATTTT.

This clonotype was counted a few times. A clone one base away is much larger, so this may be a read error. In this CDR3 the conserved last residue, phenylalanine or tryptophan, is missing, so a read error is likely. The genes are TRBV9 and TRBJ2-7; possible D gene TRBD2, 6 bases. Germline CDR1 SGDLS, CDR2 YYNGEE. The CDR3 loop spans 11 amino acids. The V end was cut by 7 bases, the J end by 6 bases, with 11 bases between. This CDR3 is CASGGGREQYL. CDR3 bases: TGTGCCAGCGGGGGAGGACGCGAGCAGTACCTC.